The present TCR beta chain was sequenced within a study of T cell responses to AZD1222 COVID-19 vaccine. Regarding the study as a whole: There were repertoire samples only from the period after the peak T cell response.

Here immunoSEQ multiplex PCR was the method, and the copy in TCRdb shows in-frame clones only, minus some. The repertoire has 100,000 to 150,000 clones, approximately 91% of them found once; the top ten carry more than 1%. The CDR3 covers 16 residues. Between the trimmed V and J ends, which lost 6 bases and 0 bases, there was a span of 15 bases. Germline-derived CDR1 and CDR2 are SGHTA and FQGTGA. This clone was counted once. The antigen is not known. The source material was peripheral blood, sampled 28 days after the second AZD1222 dose. This chain connects TRBV7-3 to TRBJ2-1; the D call may be TRBD1 or TRBD2 (6 bases each). The receptor comes from an adult who received the AZD1222 COVID-19 vaccine. Written as DNA, the CDR3 is TGTGCCAGCAGTCCGGGGGCGCGGGGCTCCTACAATGAGCAGTTCTTC. This encodes CASSPGARGSYNEQFF.